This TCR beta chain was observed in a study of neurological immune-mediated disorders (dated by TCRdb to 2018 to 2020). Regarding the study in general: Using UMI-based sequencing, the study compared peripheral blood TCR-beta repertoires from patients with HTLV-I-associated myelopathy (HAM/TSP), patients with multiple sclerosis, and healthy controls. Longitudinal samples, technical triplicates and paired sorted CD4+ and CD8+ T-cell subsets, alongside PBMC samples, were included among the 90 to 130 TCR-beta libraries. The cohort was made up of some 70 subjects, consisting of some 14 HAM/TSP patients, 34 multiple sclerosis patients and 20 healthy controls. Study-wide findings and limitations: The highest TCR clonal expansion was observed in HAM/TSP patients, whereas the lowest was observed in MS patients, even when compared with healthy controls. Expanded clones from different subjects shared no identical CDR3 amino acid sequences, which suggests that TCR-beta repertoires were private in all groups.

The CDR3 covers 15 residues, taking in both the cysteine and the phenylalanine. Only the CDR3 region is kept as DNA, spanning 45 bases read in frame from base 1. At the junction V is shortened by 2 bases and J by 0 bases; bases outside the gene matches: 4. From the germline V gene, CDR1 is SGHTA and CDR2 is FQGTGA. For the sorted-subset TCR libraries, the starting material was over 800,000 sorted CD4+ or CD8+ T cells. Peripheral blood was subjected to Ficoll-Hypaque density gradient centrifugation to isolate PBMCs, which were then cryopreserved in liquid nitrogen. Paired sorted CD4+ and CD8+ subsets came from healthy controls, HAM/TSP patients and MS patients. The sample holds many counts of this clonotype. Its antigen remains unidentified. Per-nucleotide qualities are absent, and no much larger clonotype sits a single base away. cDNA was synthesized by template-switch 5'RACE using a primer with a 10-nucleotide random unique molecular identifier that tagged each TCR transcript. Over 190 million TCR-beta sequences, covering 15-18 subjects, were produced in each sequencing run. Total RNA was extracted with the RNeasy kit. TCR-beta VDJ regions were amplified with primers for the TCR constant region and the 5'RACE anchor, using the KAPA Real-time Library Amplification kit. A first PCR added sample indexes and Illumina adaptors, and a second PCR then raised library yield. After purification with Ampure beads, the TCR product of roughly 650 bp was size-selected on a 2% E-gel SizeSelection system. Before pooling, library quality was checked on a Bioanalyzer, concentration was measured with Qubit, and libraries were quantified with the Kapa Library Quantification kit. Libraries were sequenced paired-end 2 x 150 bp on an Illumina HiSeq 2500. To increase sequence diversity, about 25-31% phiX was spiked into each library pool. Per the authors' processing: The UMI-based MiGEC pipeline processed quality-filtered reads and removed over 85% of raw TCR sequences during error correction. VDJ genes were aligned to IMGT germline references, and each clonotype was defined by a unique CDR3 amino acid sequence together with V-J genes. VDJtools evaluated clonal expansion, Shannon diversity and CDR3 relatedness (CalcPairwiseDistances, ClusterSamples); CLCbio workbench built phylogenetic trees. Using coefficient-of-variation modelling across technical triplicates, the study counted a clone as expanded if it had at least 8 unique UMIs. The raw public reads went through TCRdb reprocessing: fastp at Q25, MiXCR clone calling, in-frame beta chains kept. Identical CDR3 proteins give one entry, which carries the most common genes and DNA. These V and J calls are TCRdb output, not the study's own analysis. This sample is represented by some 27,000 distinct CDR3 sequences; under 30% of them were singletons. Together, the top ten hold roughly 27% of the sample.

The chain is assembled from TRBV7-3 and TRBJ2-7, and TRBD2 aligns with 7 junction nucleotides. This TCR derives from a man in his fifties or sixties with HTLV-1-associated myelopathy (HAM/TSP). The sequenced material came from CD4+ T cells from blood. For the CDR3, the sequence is CASSLSSGSSYEQYF. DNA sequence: TGTGCCAGCAGCTTATCTAGCGGAAGCTCCTACGAGCAGTACTTC.